This section outlines one T cell receptor beta chain sequence together with its context. Its antigen is unidentified. Negative isolation was used for CD8+ and CD4+ T cells, and FACS enrichment was applied to TEMRA cells. Trimming removed 3 bases from V and 5 bases from J, with 13 bases in between. Germline CDR1 is DFQATT and CDR2 is SNEGSKA (reference sequence). There are 14 residues in the CDR3. cDNA came from around 0.5 to 1 ug RNA primed by random hexamers. MiXCR, applied by TCRdb to the immunoSEQ multiplex PCR reads, yields one record per CDR3 protein. Among more than 85,000 distinct CDR3 sequences, 85% to 95% were seen once, and the ten largest hold over 0.3%. These data are taken from a study of CD8 T cells in Susac syndrome. Study-level results: When the CD4+ T cell repertoires of patients with Susac syndrome were examined, they did not show any clonal expansion.

The sequence came from a human donor with Susac syndrome. The J gene is TRBJ2-2, the V gene TRBV20-1; D tentatively fits TRBD1 or TRBD2 (5 bases each). Sequencing was carried out using CD4+ T cells from PBMCs. The CDR3 DNA reads TGCAGTGCTAGTCACGGGGCGCGGACCGGGGAGCTGTTTTTT. Protein sequence: CSASHGARTGELFF.